This entry concerns a single T cell receptor beta chain. The target antigen is unknown. One end of the junction is discordant with germline, which a read error may explain. The data originate from a study of beta chain features in type 1 diabetes. Every bit of the isolated RNA underwent reverse transcription, so sequencing read expressed TCRB transcripts. Profiled with immunoSEQ multiplex PCR; TCRdb holds only in-frame clones, not every one. This sample has 350,000 to 400,000 clones, with about 12% found just once. This CDR3 spans 12 amino acids. Germline CDR1 is SGHTA and CDR2 is FQGNSA. Study outcomes and limitations: All four CD4+ subsets from Type 1 diabetes patients carried moderately but significantly shorter TCRB CDR3s. Whatever favoring of shorter templates PCR might show would apply equally to patients and controls. Using cDNA template may skew counts toward highly expressing activated cells.

The chain uses TRBV7-2 and TRBJ2-1, with 9 bases fitting TRBD1. The clonotype comes from a young woman with type 1 diabetes. Sequencing was performed on naive CD4+ T cells from blood. DNA of the CDR3: TGTGCCAGCAGCGCGCCGCCGGGACAGGGTGTCTTC. Translating gives CASSAPPGQGVF. Variable domain in full (rest from reference TRBV7-2 and TRBJ2-1): GAGVSQSPSNKVTEKGKDVELRCDPISGHTALYWYRQSLGQGLEFLIYFQGNSAPDKSGLPSDRFSAERTGGSVSTLTIQRTQQEDSAVYLCASSAPPGQGVFGPGTRLTVL.